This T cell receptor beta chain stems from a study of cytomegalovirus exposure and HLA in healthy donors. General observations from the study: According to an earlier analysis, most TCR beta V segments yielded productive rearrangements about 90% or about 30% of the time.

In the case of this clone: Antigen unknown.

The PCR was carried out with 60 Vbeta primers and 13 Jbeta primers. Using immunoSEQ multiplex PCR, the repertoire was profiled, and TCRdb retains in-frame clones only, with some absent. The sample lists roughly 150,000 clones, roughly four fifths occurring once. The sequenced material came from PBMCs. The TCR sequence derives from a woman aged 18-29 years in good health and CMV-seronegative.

In DNA form, the CDR3 reads TGTGCCAGCAGCCAGGGGGGAGCTGAGCAGTTCTTC. It is translated as CASSQGGAEQFF. This chain links TRBV6-6 with TRBJ2-1; D is possibly TRBD1 (7 bases). In germline, CDR1 is MNHNY, CDR2 SVGAGI (reference sequence). The CDR3 is 12 amino acids. The germline V and J ends were trimmed by 6 bases and 9 bases, with 12 bases remaining between them.